These 13 T cell receptor beta chains came from one sample sequenced in a study of shared clonotypes between healthy human individuals. The repertoire was sequenced with immunoSEQ multiplex PCR; TCRdb's copy has only in-frame clones and lacks some. The repertoire holds more than 900,000 clones, with roughly 74% as singletons. Sequencing input: memory CD4+ T cells from PBMCs. Subset of the sample: CD45RA-negative fraction. These receptors all stem from a man aged 18 to 30 in good health. Some clones in this sample may be carry-over from other donors' samples.

As for this clone: Given a far larger clone just one base away, this is likely a sequencing read error. As the CDR3 is not closed by the conserved phenylalanine or tryptophan, this likely results from a read error. The J gene is TRBJ2-4, the V gene TRBV30; 10 nucleotides line up with TRBD2. This CDR3 comprises 18 residues. CDR1 and CDR2 (germline): GTSNPN, SVGIG (reference sequence). This CDR3 is CVGRLAGGRLLAKNIQYL. CDR3 nucleotides: TGTGTGGGGCGGTTAGCGGGAGGCCGGCTCCTAGCCAAAAACATTCAGTACCTC.

The rearrangement uses TRBV7-3 and TRBJ2-3; 7 bases match TRBD2. Germline CDR1 and CDR2: SGHTA and FQGTGA. The CDR3 totals 16 residues. Trimming at V came to 2 bases and at J to 0 bases, leaving 5 bases not matched to a gene. The CDR3 nucleotides are TGTGCCAGCAGCTTACTGGGGGAGGGAAGCACAGATACGCAGTATTTT. This codes for CASSLLGEGSTDTQYF.

The chain is built from TRBV29-1 and TRBJ2-5, with D possibly matching TRBD2 (7 bases). From germline, CDR1 is SQVTM and CDR2 ANQGSEA. The CDR3 runs to 14 residues. The ends were cut back, 7 bases at V and 4 bases at J, with 19 bases in the middle. CDR3 loop: CSAAGAGVRETQYF. In DNA form, the CDR3 reads TGCAGCGCCGCAGGGGCGGGAGTACGAGAGACCCAGTACTTC.

V usage is TRBV2 and J usage is TRBJ1-1; D gene uncertain. The germline V and J ends were trimmed by 4 bases and 3 bases, with 12 bases remaining between them. This CDR3 region has 14 residues. CDR1 and CDR2 from the germline V gene are SNHLY and FYNNEI. The DNA of the CDR3 is TGTGCCAGCAGTGTTGTAGAGTCGGACACTGAAGCTTTCTTT. Residues: CASSVVESDTEAFF.

The chain couples TRBV7-2 to TRBJ1-2, with 11 nucleotides matching TRBD1. This CDR3 spans 16 amino acids. Germline CDR1 is SGHTA and CDR2 is FQGNSA. J lost 4 bases, V lost 5 bases, and 9 bases had no gene match. CDR3 nucleotides: TGTGCCAGCAGCCGATCGGGGACAGGGGGGCCCTATGGCTACACCTTC. Amino acids: CASSRSGTGGPYGYTF.

As for this clone: A much larger clonotype is one base distant, so this may be a read error. V is TRBV4-1 and J is TRBJ2-7; the D gene is possibly TRBD2 (6 bases). There are 17 residues in the CDR3. The germline V gene has CDR1 MGHRA and CDR2 YSYEKL. Trimming left V 2 bases short and J 0 bases short, with 17 bases between. CDR3 sequence: CASSQPREQVSSYEQYF. In DNA, the CDR3 is TGCGCCAGCAGCCAACCCCGGGAGCAGGTTTCCTCCTACGAGCAGTACTTC.

The chain recombines TRBV7-8 with TRBJ1-2; D gene ambiguous. V gave up 5 bases and J gave up 4 bases, with 17 bases separating them. The CDR3 length is 15 residues. Looked up from germline, CDR1 is SGHVS and CDR2 is FQNEAQ. CDR3 sequence: CASSGEVIALYGYTF. The CDR3 DNA follows: TGTGCCAGCAGCGGGGAGGTCATCGCCCTCTATGGCTACACCTTC. The whole variable domain, remainder taken from reference TRBV7-8 and TRBJ1-2, is GAGVSQSPRYKVAKRGQDVALRCDPISGHVSLFWYQQALGQGPEFLTYFQNEAQLDKSGLPSDRFFAERPEGSVSTLKIQRTQQEDSAVYLCASSGEVIALYGYTFGSGTRLTVV.

The chain joins TRBV28 to TRBJ1-5; D gene uncertain. The CDR3 length is 12 residues. The V end was cut by 6 bases, the J end by 4 bases, with 7 bases between. Germline-derived CDR1 and CDR2 are MDHEN and SYDVKM. The CDR3 spells CASRQSNQPQHF. The CDR3 DNA follows: TGTGCCAGCAGACAGAGTAATCAGCCCCAGCATTTT.

The chain links TRBV10-1 to TRBJ2-1; 11 bases line up with TRBD2. Trimming removed 0 bases from V and 9 bases from J; junction bases left unmatched: 4. CDR1 is WNHNN, CDR2 SYGVQD, per germline (reference sequence). The CDR3 extends over 15 amino acids. CDR3 bases: TGCGCCAGCAGTGAGTCTTGGCTAGCGGGAGGTGAGCAGTTCTTC. Amino acid sequence: CASSESWLAGGEQFF.

This clone was observed many times. Other DNA sequences within the sample encode an identical CDR3. This chain uses TRBV5-4 with TRBJ1-1; D is undetermined. There are 15 residues in the CDR3. Germline CDR1 is SGHNT and CDR2 is YYREEE (reference sequence). V was shortened by 0 bases and J by 0 bases, with 9 bases between the two germline ends. CDR3: CASSLAGGMNTEAFF. The CDR3 DNA follows: TGTGCCAGCAGCTTGGCGGGCGGAATGAACACTGAAGCTTTCTTT. Using reference TRBV5-4 and TRBJ1-1 for the parts outside the CDR3, the full variable domain is ETGVTQSPTHLIKTRGQQVTLRCSSQSGHNTVSWYQQALGQGPQFIFQYYREEENGRGNFPPRFSGLQFPNYSSELNVNALELDDSALYLCASSLAGGMNTEAFFGQGTRLTVV.

The table lists this clone with a few counts. CDR3 DNA: TGTGCCAGCTCATCCAGACCGTTGAACACTGAAGCTTTCTTT. Its protein product is CASSSRPLNTEAFF. This chain connects TRBV18 to TRBJ1-1; D not certain. The CDR3 is 14 residues long. Trimming pared 5 bases from V and 0 bases from J, leaving 10 bases between. Germline-derived CDR1 and CDR2 are KGHSH and LQKENI.

This chain connects TRBV25-1 to TRBJ1-2; D is unclear. V shed 4 bases and J shed 8 bases, with 17 bases lying between them. Looked up from germline, CDR1 is MGHDK and CDR2 is SYGVNS. The CDR3 length is 14 residues. The chain's CDR3 is CASSGHTMSEGYTF. CDR3 DNA: TGTGCCAGCAGTGGACATACCATGTCAGAGGGCTACACCTTC.

This clone was observed a handful of times. V usage is TRBV2 and J usage is TRBJ2-5, with D unresolved. Germline V lookup: CDR1 SNHLY, CDR2 FYNNEI. The CDR3 sequence is 12 residues long. V lost 8 bases to trimming and J lost 5 bases, with 12 bases between them. CDR3: CASSALRETQYF. DNA for the CDR3: TGTGCCAGCTCTGCCCTTAGGGAGACCCAGTACTTC.